The 5 T cell receptor beta chains below come from one sample, sequenced in a study of T cell responses to AZD1222 COVID-19 vaccine. The repertoire was sequenced with immunoSEQ multiplex PCR; TCRdb's copy has only in-frame clones and lacks some. The sample consists of 110,000 or so clones, around 80% of them appearing once. Source: peripheral blood, taken on day 0 of AZD1222 vaccination. Every receptor here comes from an adult in good health.

This clone came up a few times. This sequence joins TRBV19 and TRBJ1-6, with 8 bases lining up with TRBD1. The CDR3 has 15 residues. The junction had 4 bases not matched to a gene; V was cut back by 5 bases and J by 4 bases. The germline V gene has CDR1 LNHDA and CDR2 SQIVND (reference sequence). The CDR3 coding sequence is TGTGCCAGTAGTGACCGGACAGGGTATAATTCACCCCTCCACTTT. Protein product: CASSDRTGYNSPLHF.

The chain couples TRBV2 to TRBJ1-1; unclear D gene. V lost 6 bases to trimming and J lost 4 bases, with 9 bases between them. This CDR3 region has 12 residues. Germline V gene data show CDR1 as SNHLY and CDR2 as FYNNEI. The CDR3 is CASRADPTEAFF. The CDR3 DNA follows: TGTGCCAGCAGAGCAGACCCCACTGAAGCTTTCTTT.

The chain is built from TRBV10-3 and TRBJ2-3, with TRBD2 as a possible D gene (6 bases). The CDR3 extends over 16 amino acids. CDR1 ENHRY and CDR2 SYGVKD come from the germline V gene. V lost 4 bases, J lost 1 base, and 15 bases lay in between. DNA for the CDR3: TGTGCCATCAGTGGATCCTCAGGAGGGGGCACAGATACGCAGTATTTT. It specifies CAISGSSGGGTDTQYF.

This clone has a single count. The gene calls are TRBV18 and TRBJ1-2; TRBD1 matches at 7 bases. V gave up 7 bases and J gave up 6 bases; unmatched junction bases: 11. In germline, CDR1 is KGHSH, CDR2 LQKENI. CDR3 size: 14 residues. In nucleotides, the CDR3 is TGTGCCAGCTACCCCCGACAGGGTAGCGATGGCTACACCTTC. Its protein is CASYPRQGSDGYTF.

In DNA, the CDR3 is TGTGCAAGTCACATAACAGGGCAACGGCGGTCGAGCAATCAGCCCCAGCATTTT. Translated: CASHITGQRRSSNQPQHF. This sequence joins TRBV12-2 and TRBJ1-5; no check of the table's D call, TRBD1, against the DNA was made. TRBV12-2 is a pseudogene segment. The CDR3 consists of 18 residues.